Following are 6 T cell receptor beta chains from one sample sequenced in a study of OX40 agonist ivuxolimab in advanced cancers. Assay: immunoSEQ multiplex PCR; the TCRdb copy retains only in-frame clones and omits some. The table lists roughly 90,000 clones, roughly 87% of them singletons. Specimen: CD4+ or CD8+ T cells sorted from blood, collected in a trial of the OX40 agonist ivuxolimab. These receptor sequences come from an adult with an advanced solid tumor such as melanoma, head and neck, liver or kidney cancer.

V and J are TRBV4-1 and TRBJ2-7; D remains unclear. CDR3 length: 15 amino acids. The V gene lost 3 bases and the J gene lost 3 bases, with 15 bases spanning the gap. The germline gives CDR1 MGHRA, CDR2 YSYEKL. CDR3 amino acids: CASSQVITILYEQYF. The CDR3 DNA sequence: TGCGCCAGCAGCCAGGTCATAACCATCCTCTACGAGCAGTACTTC.

This rearrangement joins TRBV11-1 to TRBJ2-1; D tentatively fits TRBD1 or TRBD2 (6 bases each). V lost 1 base and J 1 base, leaving 8 bases between the germline ends. Looked up from germline, CDR1 is SGHAT and CDR2 is FQDESV (reference sequence). The CDR3 is 15 residues long. The CDR3 sequence: CASSLGGASYNEQFF. The CDR3 coding sequence is TGTGCCAGCAGCTTAGGGGGGGCGTCCTACAATGAGCAGTTCTTC.

This chain connects TRBV6-6 to TRBJ2-7; D is possibly TRBD1 (6 bases). The CDR3 is 12 amino acids. Germline CDR1 is MNHNY and CDR2 is SVGAGI (reference sequence). The germline V and J ends were trimmed by 4 bases and 6 bases, with 10 bases remaining between them. The CDR3 DNA reads as TGTGCCAGCAGTTCCAGGGGCGGCGAGCAGTACTTC. As protein: CASSSRGGEQYF.

The chain joins TRBV5-4 to TRBJ1-1, with 11 positions matching TRBD1. This CDR3 has 17 amino acids. The ends lost 4 bases at V and 0 bases at J; junction bases unmatched: 8. Per germline, CDR1 SGHNT and CDR2 YYREEE (reference sequence). The CDR3 loop reads CASSLPGQGGLNTEAFF. The CDR3 nucleotides are TGTGCCAGCAGCCTACCGGGACAGGGGGGACTGAACACTGAAGCTTTCTTT. Full variable domain (missing parts from reference TRBV5-4 and TRBJ1-1): ETGVTQSPTHLIKTRGQQVTLRCSSQSGHNTVSWYQQALGQGPQFIFQYYREEENGRGNFPPRFSGLQFPNYSSELNVNALELDDSALYLCASSLPGQGGLNTEAFFGQGTRLTVV.

The genes are TRBV10-3 and TRBJ1-5, with D possibly being TRBD1 (6 bases). The V gene lost 8 bases and the J gene lost 2 bases, with 16 bases spanning the gap. This CDR3 spans 15 amino acids. Germline values: CDR1 ENHRY, CDR2 SYGVKD. The CDR3 loop reads CAIGGAGGRNQPQHF. Here the CDR3 DNA reads TGTGCCATCGGTGGGGCGGGGGGCCGCAATCAGCCCCAGCATTTT.

The J gene is TRBJ2-5, the V gene TRBV11-3; TRBD2 aligns across 8 bases. Per the germline V gene, CDR1 is SGHNT and CDR2 is YENEEA. The CDR3 totals 14 residues. V lost 5 bases and J lost 5; bases outside the gene matches: 7. CDR3 DNA sequence: TGTGCCAGCAGCCCTGCGGGGGGCGGGGAGACCCAGTACTTC. Translation gives CASSPAGGGETQYF.